This T cell receptor beta chain was captured by sequencing in a study of T cells in Graves' hyperthyroidism and ophthalmopathy. Germline CDR1 is SGHTA and CDR2 is FQGTGA. This CDR3 is 16 amino acids long. With V trimmed by 3 bases and J by 1 base, 4 bases remained unmatched. TCR beta CDR3 region amplification was performed from RNA transcripts. First-round RT-PCR targeting the TCR CDR3 was performed with the HTBI primer set. One entry per CDR3 protein results from TCRdb running MiXCR on the multiplex PCR reads. The table lists 250,000 to 300,000 distinct CDR3 sequences, roughly 13% of them singletons. This clonotype has ten or more counts.

The receptor's source is a woman aged 35 to 49 with Graves' hyperthyroidism. The specimen sequenced was blood. The gene calls are TRBV7-3 and TRBJ2-1; the match to TRBD1 covers 9 bases. The CDR3 reads CASSFTGGLSYNEQFF. The CDR3 DNA is TGTGCCAGCAGCTTCACAGGGGGCCTTTCCTACAATGAGCAGTTCTTC.